One sample yielded the 14 T cell receptor beta chains listed below, sequenced in a study of CD4 and CD8 cells across lung adenocarcinoma regions. TCRdb used MiXCR to reprocess the PCR reads, holding one entry per CDR3 protein. The sample holds about 4,600 distinct CDR3 sequences, around 45% seen once. The sequenced material came from CD4+ T cells from the margin of a lung tumor. The source is a female donor with lung adenocarcinoma. The CD4 and CD8 labels of this study may be unreliable.

V usage is TRBV25-1 and J usage is TRBJ2-2; 16 positions agree with TRBD2. CDR1 is MGHDK, CDR2 SYGVNS, per germline. The length of the CDR3 is 17 residues. V gave up 0 bases and J gave up 7 bases; unmatched junction bases: 2. The CDR3 sequence is CASSEYGTSGRVGELFF. The CDR3 coding sequence is TGTGCCAGCAGTGAATATGGGACTAGCGGGAGGGTCGGGGAGCTGTTTTTT.

In this sample, this clonotype is medium-sized. The rearrangement joins TRBV6-1 to TRBJ2-2, with a weak D call TRBD2 (5 bases). CDR1 and CDR2 (germline): MNHNS, SASEGT. The germline V and J ends were trimmed by 4 bases and 5 bases, with 11 bases remaining between them. CDR3 length: 14 residues. The CDR3 region has the DNA TGTGCCAGCAGTGTCAACCCGGGGACCGGGGAGCTGTTTTTT. Translating gives CASSVNPGTGELFF.

In its sample, this clonotype is medium-sized (0.01 to 0.1%). The chain employs TRBV6-1 and TRBJ2-5; the D gene is possibly TRBD1 (5 bases). V lost 5 bases to trimming and J lost 5 bases, with 9 bases between them. The CDR3 has 12 residues. From germline, CDR1 is MNHNS and CDR2 SASEGT. In nucleotides, the CDR3 is TGTGCCAGCAGTCTCAGGGCCGAGACCCAGTACTTC. Protein: CASSLRAETQYF.

This clonotype is medium-sized by share. The genes are TRBV7-2 and TRBJ2-5; the D gene is possibly TRBD2 (5 bases). This CDR3 contains 12 residues. V shed 5 bases and J shed 11 bases, with 15 bases lying between them. Germline values: CDR1 SGHTA, CDR2 FQGNSA. In DNA form, the CDR3 reads TGTGCCAGCAGCACCTACCTGGAGGAGCAGTACTTC. Its translation is CASSTYLEEQYF.

The chain recombines TRBV6-1 with TRBJ1-5; D gene uncertain. This CDR3 is built from 13 residues. Deletions cut 7 bases from V and 0 bases from J, with 7 bases between. Germline CDR1 reads MNHNS; CDR2 reads SASEGT. The CDR3 sequence: CASKTDSNQPQHF. CDR3 nucleotide sequence: TGTGCCAGCAAAACGGATAGCAATCAGCCCCAGCATTTT.

This clonotype ranks as medium-sized (0.01 to 0.1%). This chain connects TRBV6-1 to TRBJ2-3, with 10 bases that match TRBD2. The CDR3 has 15 residues. Losses at the gene ends were 5 bases for V and 6 bases for J; bases not matched to a gene: 8. Per the germline V gene, CDR1 is MNHNS and CDR2 is SASEGT. This CDR3 reads CASSPSGRAWDTQYF. The CDR3 DNA sequence: TGTGCCAGCAGTCCAAGCGGGAGGGCCTGGGATACGCAGTATTTT.

This rearrangement joins TRBV10-3 to TRBJ2-2; D uncertain. Looked up from germline, CDR1 is ENHRY and CDR2 is SYGVKD. The CDR3 contains 12 residues. Trimming removed 10 bases from V and 2 bases from J, with 8 bases in between. CDR3 in DNA: TGTGCCACCGGATCCAACACCGGGGAGCTGTTTTTT. Protein sequence: CATGSNTGELFF.

By its share, this clonotype is medium-sized (0.01 to 0.1%). V gene TRBV7-8 combines with J gene TRBJ2-6; D ambiguous. The length of the CDR3 is 17 residues. Germline CDR1 is SGHVS and CDR2 is FQNEAQ. V was clipped by 5 bases and J by 0 bases, with 14 bases between them. CDR3 residues: CASSPYLQSSGANVLTF. CDR3 nucleotide sequence: TGTGCCAGCAGCCCATACCTCCAGAGCTCTGGGGCCAACGTCCTGACTTTC.

This clonotype has only a few counts. With a much larger clone just one base away, this may be a read error. The chain couples TRBV6-1 to TRBJ1-5; D is uncertain. V was clipped by 8 bases and J by 7 bases, with 18 bases between them. The germline V gene encodes CDR1 MNHNS and CDR2 SASEGT. CDR3 length: 14 residues. DNA for the CDR3: TGTGCCAGCCGGGCCGGGGATAAGGGCCAGCCCCAGCATTTT. It specifies CASRAGDKGQPQHF.

The chain employs TRBV6-1 and TRBJ2-4, with TRBD2 identical over 7 bases. The trim removed 6 bases at V and 3 bases at J, leaving 5 bases unmatched. This CDR3 spans 14 amino acids. Looked up from germline, CDR1 is MNHNS and CDR2 is SASEGT. The CDR3 spells CASRGPGGKNIQYF. CDR3 bases: TGTGCCAGCAGGGGGCCGGGAGGCAAAAACATTCAGTACTTC.

The sample holds a few counts of this clonotype. This sequence joins TRBV15 and TRBJ2-1; no firm D call. The CDR3 spans 15 residues. V was cut by 0 bases and J by 9 bases, with 15 bases left in between. Germline-derived CDR1 and CDR2 are LNHNV and YYDKDF (reference sequence). CDR3 amino acids: CATSRDLYSSPEQFF. CDR3 nucleotides: TGTGCCACCAGCAGAGATCTTTACTCCTCTCCTGAGCAGTTCTTC. The full variable domain, completed using reference TRBV15 and TRBJ2-1, is DAMVIQNPRYQVTQFGKPVTLSCSQTLNHNVMYWYQQKSSQAPKLLFHYYDKDFNNEADTPDNFQSRRPNTSFCFLDIRSPGLGDTAMYLCATSRDLYSSPEQFFGPGTRLTVL.

This clonotype showed up just a few times. The J gene is TRBJ2-1, the V gene TRBV6-1; 9 bases match TRBD1. V lost 7 bases, J lost 10 bases, and 8 bases stayed unmatched. CDR1 MNHNS and CDR2 SASEGT come from the germline V gene. The CDR3 is made up of 13 amino acids. DNA for the CDR3: TGTGCCAGCAAACGGACAGGGGCCTCCGAGCAGTTCTTC. Its translation is CASKRTGASEQFF.

This clonotype was seen a handful of times. The chain links TRBV6-1 to TRBJ2-7, with 7 bases identical to TRBD1. From germline, CDR1 is MNHNS and CDR2 SASEGT. V lost 6 bases, J lost 9 bases, and 17 bases stayed unmatched. The CDR3 has 15 residues. CDR3 protein: CASSRDPGQRMRQYF. The CDR3, as DNA: TGTGCCAGCAGCCGTGACCCGGGACAGAGGATGCGGCAGTACTTC.

J is TRBJ2-7 and V is TRBV27; 8 bases agree with TRBD2. The CDR3 extends over 14 amino acids. V dropped 5 bases and J dropped 1; count of bases not matched to a gene: 4. The V gene's germline CDR1 is MNHEY and CDR2 SMNVEV (reference sequence). In DNA form, the CDR3 reads TGTGCCAGCAGTAAAACTAGCGGATCCTACGAGCAGTACTTC. Its protein product is CASSKTSGSYEQYF.